This TCR beta chain derives from a study of spatial heterogeneity in lung cancer. This clonotype has more than one count but fewer than ten. Indicated time point: sample taken at primary tumor resection. From tumor, nontumor lung or frozen PBMC, whole RNA was taken unsorted for sequencing. TCRdb ran MiXCR on the 5' RACE reads and lists one entry per CDR3 protein. Of 40,000 to 55,000 distinct CDR3 sequences listed, about an eighth were seen once; the top ten hold 56%. Germline V gene sequence: CDR1 SEHNR, CDR2 FQNEAQ (reference sequence). The CDR3 loop spans 14 amino acids. Trimming removed 7 bases at V and 1 base at J, with 13 bases between.

The rearrangement uses TRBV7-9 and TRBJ1-1; weak D call: TRBD1 (5 bases). The receptor was derived from a male donor with early-stage non-small cell lung cancer. The input for sequencing was PBMCs, taken at surgery. This CDR3 is CASKQDSRNTEAFF. For the CDR3, the DNA is TGTGCCAGCAAACAAGACAGTAGGAACACTGAAGCTTTCTTT. The whole variable domain, filled in from reference TRBV7-9 and TRBJ1-1, reads DTGVSQNPRHKITKRGQNVTFRCDPISEHNRLYWYRQTLGQGPEFLTYFQNEAQLEKSRLLSDRFSAERPKGSFSTLEIQRTEQGDSAMYLCASKQDSRNTEAFFGQGTRLTVV.